A selection of T cell receptor beta chains follows, all from one sample in a study of Ad26.COV2.S vaccination and SARS-CoV-2 variants. Data came from immunoSEQ multiplex PCR; TCRdb stores just in-frame clones and leaves some out. The data show about 320,000 clones, around 83% seen once. This sample comprised peripheral blood, obtained in a trial of Ad26.COV2.S vaccine versus placebo. The receptors come from a person aged 18-60 years who received the Ad26.COV2.S COVID-19 vaccine or a placebo. The CDR3 runs from the conserved cysteine through the conserved F or W. Each record gives: D gene, clone size, CDR3 length, V gene, J gene, CDR3 protein, CDR3 DNA. The D gene is left open where the match is weak. Some rows mark clone size as missing; the rest say once, few, many or name a class of expanded clone.

d_call: NA; clone_size: few; cdr3_length: 14; v_call: TRBV10-1; j_call: TRBJ2-2; cdr3_aa: CASSRARNTGELFF; cdr3_nt: TGCGCCAGCAGCAGGGCCAGAAACACCGGGGAGCTGTTTTTT
d_call: NA; clone_size: NA; cdr3_length: 13; v_call: TRBV18; j_call: TRBJ2-1; cdr3_aa: CASSPSSYNEQFF; cdr3_nt: TGTGCCAGCTCACCCTCCTCCTACAATGAGCAGTTCTTC
d_call: TRBD2; clone_size: NA; cdr3_length: 15; v_call: TRBV5-1; j_call: TRBJ2-1; cdr3_aa: CASSLALAEYNEQFF; cdr3_nt: TGCGCCAGCAGCTTAGCCCTAGCGGAATACAATGAGCAGTTCTTC
d_call: NA; clone_size: NA; cdr3_length: 12; v_call: TRBV14; j_call: TRBJ1-2; cdr3_aa: CASSPGTYGYTF; cdr3_nt: TGTGCCAGCAGCCCGGGGACCTATGGCTACACCTTC
d_call: NA; clone_size: once; cdr3_length: 17; v_call: TRBV19; j_call: TRBJ1-2; cdr3_aa: CASTGPAGRDVRYGYTF; cdr3_nt: TGTGCCAGTACCGGCCCAGCGGGGCGGGACGTACGGTATGGCTACACCTTC
d_call: NA; clone_size: NA; cdr3_length: 16; v_call: TRBV6-2/TRBV6-3; j_call: TRBJ1-5; cdr3_aa: CASSYSSTGGNQPQHF; cdr3_nt: TGTGCCAGCAGTTACTCGAGTACCGGGGGAAATCAGCCCCAGCATTTT
d_call: NA; clone_size: NA; cdr3_length: 16; v_call: TRBV6-2/TRBV6-3; j_call: TRBJ1-5; cdr3_aa: CASSPRWENSNQPQHF; cdr3_nt: TGTGCCAGCAGCCCTAGGTGGGAGAATAGCAATCAGCCCCAGCATTTT
d_call: NA; clone_size: once; cdr3_length: 12; v_call: TRBV10-3; j_call: TRBJ1-4; cdr3_aa: CAISEWGEKLFF; cdr3_nt: TGTGCCATCAGTGAGTGGGGTGAAAAACTGTTTTTT
d_call: NA; clone_size: NA; cdr3_length: 12; v_call: TRBV18; j_call: TRBJ2-5; cdr3_aa: CASSPREETQYF; cdr3_nt: TGTGCCAGCTCACCGAGGGAAGAGACCCAGTACTTC
d_call: NA; clone_size: NA; cdr3_length: 16; v_call: TRBV9; j_call: TRBJ2-2; cdr3_aa: CASSVVGGSSAGELFF; cdr3_nt: TGTGCCAGCAGCGTAGTTGGAGGGTCTAGCGCCGGGGAGCTGTTTTTT
d_call: TRBD2; clone_size: NA; cdr3_length: 15; v_call: TRBV5-1; j_call: TRBJ2-3; cdr3_aa: CASSLRTSHTDTQYF; cdr3_nt: TGCGCCAGCAGCTTACGGACTAGCCACACAGATACGCAGTATTTT
d_call: NA; clone_size: NA; cdr3_length: 15; v_call: TRBV7-2; j_call: TRBJ2-4; cdr3_aa: CASSREGLAKNIQYF; cdr3_nt: TGTGCCAGCAGCCGGGAAGGGCTGGCCAAAAACATTCAGTACTTC
d_call: NA; clone_size: NA; cdr3_length: 14; v_call: TRBV9; j_call: TRBJ2-1; cdr3_aa: CASSEEGRRNEQFF; cdr3_nt: TGTGCCAGCAGCGAAGAGGGAAGGAGGAATGAGCAGTTCTTC
d_call: NA; clone_size: NA; cdr3_length: 14; v_call: TRBV28; j_call: TRBJ1-6; cdr3_aa: CASSLPGYNSPLHF; cdr3_nt: TGTGCCAGCAGTTTGCCAGGCTATAATTCACCCCTCCACTTT
d_call: TRBD1; clone_size: NA; cdr3_length: 16; v_call: TRBV18; j_call: TRBJ1-5; cdr3_aa: CASSGQGPGSNQPQHF; cdr3_nt: TGTGCCAGCTCAGGACAGGGCCCTGGGAGCAATCAGCCCCAGCATTTT
d_call: TRBD2; clone_size: many; cdr3_length: 16; v_call: TRBV7-9; j_call: TRBJ2-3; cdr3_aa: CASSLSWSGAPDTQYF; cdr3_nt: TGTGCCAGCAGCCTTTCTTGGAGCGGGGCCCCAGATACGCAGTATTTT
d_call: NA; clone_size: few; cdr3_length: 14; v_call: TRBV6-6; j_call: TRBJ2-7; cdr3_aa: CASCVGLERDEQYF; cdr3_nt: TGTGCCAGCTGCGTGGGGCTGGAACGGGACGAGCAGTACTTC
d_call: NA; clone_size: NA; cdr3_length: 15; v_call: TRBV5-1; j_call: TRBJ1-2; cdr3_aa: CASSLGRISMDRYTF; cdr3_nt: TGCGCCAGCAGCTTGGGAAGGATATCGATGGACCGCTACACCTTC
d_call: TRBD1; clone_size: NA; cdr3_length: 16; v_call: TRBV18; j_call: TRBJ2-2; cdr3_aa: CASSEQQGLDTGELFF; cdr3_nt: TGTGCCAGCTCAGAACAACAGGGGTTGGACACCGGGGAGCTGTTTTTT
d_call: TRBD1; clone_size: NA; cdr3_length: 15; v_call: TRBV11-2; j_call: TRBJ1-2; cdr3_aa: CASSRGIQGGYGYTF; cdr3_nt: TGTGCCAGCAGCCGAGGTATCCAGGGGGGCTATGGCTACACCTTC
d_call: NA; clone_size: NA; cdr3_length: 14; v_call: TRBV18; j_call: TRBJ2-4; cdr3_aa: CASSPAGTENIQYF; cdr3_nt: TGTGCCAGCTCACCTGCCGGGACGGAAAACATTCAGTACTTC
d_call: NA; clone_size: NA; cdr3_length: 16; v_call: TRBV7-8; j_call: TRBJ1-2; cdr3_aa: CASSFRGDTINYGYTF; cdr3_nt: TGTGCCAGCAGCTTCCGAGGGGACACGATTAACTATGGCTACACCTTC
d_call: NA; clone_size: NA; cdr3_length: 13; v_call: TRBV10-3; j_call: TRBJ1-5; cdr3_aa: CAISSGVNQPQHF; cdr3_nt: TGTGCCATCAGTTCAGGGGTTAATCAGCCCCAGCATTTT
d_call: TRBD1; clone_size: NA; cdr3_length: 14; v_call: TRBV7-9; j_call: TRBJ2-7; cdr3_aa: CASSLAPTGGEQYF; cdr3_nt: TGTGCCAGCAGCTTAGCACCGACAGGGGGCGAGCAGTACTTC
d_call: TRBD1; clone_size: NA; cdr3_length: 16; v_call: TRBV7-9; j_call: TRBJ1-2; cdr3_aa: CASSPSPGQGIYGYTF; cdr3_nt: TGTGCCAGCAGCCCCTCACCGGGACAGGGGATCTATGGCTACACCTTC
d_call: NA; clone_size: NA; cdr3_length: 13; v_call: TRBV7-9; j_call: TRBJ1-5; cdr3_aa: CASSLRGSQPQHF; cdr3_nt: TGTGCCAGCAGCTTAAGGGGGAGTCAGCCCCAGCATTTT
d_call: TRBD2; clone_size: NA; cdr3_length: 17; v_call: TRBV27; j_call: TRBJ2-3; cdr3_aa: CASSPDGSGGAGDTQYF; cdr3_nt: TGTGCCAGCAGCCCCGATGGAAGCGGGGGGGCAGGAGATACGCAGTATTTT
d_call: NA; clone_size: few; cdr3_length: 15; v_call: TRBV6-5; j_call: TRBJ1-2; cdr3_aa: CASSWPDGGPVGYTF; cdr3_nt: TGTGCCAGCAGCTGGCCCGACGGGGGACCGGTTGGCTACACCTTC
d_call: NA; clone_size: NA; cdr3_length: 17; v_call: TRBV30; j_call: TRBJ1-4; cdr3_aa: CAWSVSRLGSSNEKLFF; cdr3_nt: TGTGCCTGGAGTGTATCCAGGTTAGGTTCGAGTAATGAAAAACTGTTTTTT
d_call: TRBD2; clone_size: NA; cdr3_length: 16; v_call: TRBV5-1; j_call: TRBJ2-1; cdr3_aa: CASSLGSGDPYNEQFF; cdr3_nt: TGCGCCAGCAGCTTGGGGAGCGGGGATCCCTACAATGAGCAGTTCTTC
d_call: TRBD2; clone_size: NA; cdr3_length: 14; v_call: TRBV10-2; j_call: TRBJ2-7; cdr3_aa: CASSEWTSGYEQYF; cdr3_nt: TGCGCCAGCAGTGAGTGGACTAGCGGGTACGAGCAGTACTTC
d_call: TRBD1; clone_size: NA; cdr3_length: 13; v_call: TRBV6-5; j_call: TRBJ1-5; cdr3_aa: CASSLRGNQPQHF; cdr3_nt: TGTGCCAGCAGCCTCAGGGGGAATCAGCCCCAGCATTTT
d_call: NA; clone_size: NA; cdr3_length: 11; v_call: TRBV10-3; j_call: TRBJ2-2; cdr3_aa: CAKVYRRGAVF; cdr3_nt: TGTGCCAAGGTTTACCGGCGGGGAGCTGTTTTT
d_call: NA; clone_size: NA; cdr3_length: 17; v_call: TRBV3-1/TRBV3-2; j_call: TRBJ1-1; cdr3_aa: CASSPSSGGYMNTEAFF; cdr3_nt: TGTGCCAGCAGCCCATCTTCAGGAGGGTACATGAACACTGAAGCTTTCTTT